The 32 T cell receptor beta chains below all came from one sample that was sequenced in a study of identifying expanded T cells in peripheral blood. The data were produced by immunoSEQ multiplex PCR, yet TCRdb's version contains in-frame clones alone and is incomplete. The table records about 110,000 clones, 80% to 90% of them present only once. Sample: blood. All receptors derive from a person aged 18-70 years in good health.

The rearrangement links TRBV4-1 to TRBJ2-1; 13 nucleotides match TRBD2. Unmatched junction bases numbered 7, after V lost 4 bases and J lost 7 bases. CDR1 is MGHRA and CDR2 is YSYEKL in the germline V gene. The CDR3 runs to 16 residues. DNA for the CDR3: TGCGCCAGCAGCCTGATACTAGCGGGGGGGCGGAATGAGCAGTTCTTC. Amino acid sequence: CASSLILAGGRNEQFF.

The gene calls are TRBV6-5 and TRBJ1-2; 10 bases line up with TRBD1. Germline values: CDR1 MNHEY, CDR2 SVGAGI. This CDR3 is built from 15 residues. With 2 bases clipped from V and 4 bases from J, the junction kept 4 bases outside the gene matches. CDR3 sequence (DNA): TGTGCCAGCAGTTACCCGGGACAGGGGTTCTATGGCTACACCTTC. This translates into CASSYPGQGFYGYTF.

This chain connects TRBV4-1 to TRBJ2-5; TRBD2 aligns across 12 bases. V gave up 2 bases and J gave up 11 bases; unmatched junction bases: 12. The CDR3 spans 16 residues. CDR1 is MGHRA, CDR2 YSYEKL, per germline. CDR3 in DNA: TGCGCCAGCAGCCAATACATAGGGGCTAGCGGGGGGGGGCAGTACTTC. This sequence encodes CASSQYIGASGGGQYF.

This clone was found many times. The chain is built from TRBV6-1 and TRBJ1-6; D is ambiguous. CDR3 length equals 12 residues. Looked up from germline, CDR1 is MNHNS and CDR2 is SASEGT. Trimming removed 8 bases from V and 8 bases from J, with 10 bases in between. CDR3 sequence (DNA): TGTGCCAGCTACGCTTTCGATTCACCCCTCCACTTT. This codes for CASYAFDSPLHF.

This rearrangement joins TRBV6-5 to TRBJ2-3; no reliable D call. V shed 0 bases and J shed 6 bases, with 13 bases lying between them. The CDR3 length is 15 residues. Germline V lookup: CDR1 MNHEY, CDR2 SVGAGI. For the CDR3, the DNA is TGTGCCAGCAGTTACTCGCTCCGACTCCTGGATACGCAGTATTTT. It codes for CASSYSLRLLDTQYF.

DNA of the CDR3: TGTGCCAGCAGTTACTCTAAACAATGGTGGGGAAACACCATATATTTT. It translates to CASSYSKQWWGNTIYF. The rearrangement uses TRBV6-5 and TRBJ1-3; D remains ambiguous. The V end lost 0 bases, the J end lost 4 bases, and 13 bases lay between the germline ends. The CDR3 extends over 16 amino acids. Germline CDR1 and CDR2: MNHEY and SVGAGI.

Only a few counts were recorded for this clone. J is TRBJ2-7 and V is TRBV7-2, with 14 bases identical to TRBD2. V lost 5 bases and J lost 3; bases outside the gene matches: 3. This CDR3 region has 15 residues. The V gene's germline CDR1 is SGHTA and CDR2 FQGNSA. In nucleotides, the CDR3 is TGTGCCAGCAGCCAGACTAGCGGGGGGGTCTACGAGCAGTACTTC. It codes for CASSQTSGGVYEQYF.

The sample holds one count of this clone. The chain combines TRBV7-9 with TRBJ1-3; possibly TRBD1 for D (5 bases). The length of the CDR3 is 17 residues. CDR1 SEHNR and CDR2 FQNEAQ come from the germline V gene (reference sequence). Trimming removed 5 bases at V and 0 bases at J, with 17 bases between. CDR3 coding DNA: TGTGCCAGCAGCCCAAAGAGCTACAGGTACTCTGGAAACACCATATATTTT. It yields the protein CASSPKSYRYSGNTIYF.

This chain joins TRBV10-1 and TRBJ2-3; TRBD2 agrees at 8 bases. Looked up from germline, CDR1 is WNHNN and CDR2 is SYGVQD (reference sequence). This CDR3 is 15 amino acids long. Germline trimming cut 4 bases from V and 5 bases from J; bases unmatched to any gene: 8. CDR3 DNA: TGCGCCAGCAGTGGGGGACTAGGTGGGGGAGATACGCAGTATTTT. Translating it yields CASSGGLGGGDTQYF.

The chain has TRBV7-9 and TRBJ1-2, with D perhaps matching TRBD1 (5 bases). CDR1 is SEHNR, CDR2 FQNEAQ, per germline (reference sequence). The CDR3 totals 15 residues. Trimming removed 1 base from V and 5 bases from J, with 14 bases in between. CDR3 nucleotide sequence: TGTGCCAGCAGCTTAGGGATCTCGGGGCAGTATGGCTACACCTTC. As protein: CASSLGISGQYGYTF.

The chain employs TRBV5-6 and TRBJ2-5, with 8 bases aligning to TRBD2. V was pared by 0 bases and J by 1 base, with 8 bases of the junction left unmatched. The CDR3 extends over 17 amino acids. Per the germline V gene, CDR1 is SGHDT and CDR2 is YYEEEE. The CDR3 coding sequence is TGTGCCAGCAGCTTGGACTGGCCAGCGGGGGCCCAAGAGACCCAGTACTTC. Its protein product is CASSLDWPAGAQETQYF.

This clone was found a few times. The chain uses TRBV7-2 and TRBJ1-5, with D unclear. The germline V and J ends were trimmed by 5 bases and 3 bases, with 8 bases remaining between them. The CDR3 totals 13 residues. The germline V gene has CDR1 SGHTA and CDR2 FQGNSA. CDR3 nucleotide sequence: TGTGCCAGCAGCCCAACCACCAATCAGCCCCAGCATTTT. Residues: CASSPTTNQPQHF.

This clone was detected only once. The rearrangement uses TRBV19 and TRBJ1-1; D gene unclear. Germline values: CDR1 LNHDA, CDR2 SQIVND (reference sequence). The CDR3 loop spans 14 amino acids. Trimming took 5 bases from V and 1 from J, leaving 11 bases between them. DNA of the CDR3: TGTGCCAGTAGTTTTGGAGGCGGGAACACTGAAGCTTTCTTT. It is translated as CASSFGGGNTEAFF.

The V and J genes are TRBV28 and TRBJ1-2; D is perhaps TRBD1 (6 bases). Germline values: CDR1 MDHEN, CDR2 SYDVKM. This CDR3 has 12 amino acids. V dropped 3 bases and J dropped 7 bases, with 9 bases sitting between them. The chain's CDR3 is CASSLRGPGYTF. As DNA, the CDR3 is TGTGCCAGCAGTTTGCGGGGGCCTGGCTACACCTTC.

The count of this clone is one. The rearrangement joins TRBV19 to TRBJ1-2; perhaps TRBD1 as D (6 bases). This CDR3 has 16 amino acids. Germline-derived CDR1 and CDR2 are LNHDA and SQIVND (reference sequence). V was clipped by 5 bases and J by 5 bases, with 21 bases between them. CDR3 in DNA: TGTGCCAGTAGTCCCCAAGGGGGGAGGCCTACGTATGGCTACACCTTC. Translated, it gives CASSPQGGRPTYGYTF. Using reference TRBV19 and TRBJ1-2 for the parts outside the CDR3, the full variable domain is DGGITQSPKYLFRKEGQNVTLSCEQNLNHDAMYWYRQDPGQGLRLIYYSQIVNDFQKGDIAEGYSVSREKKESFPLTVTSAQKNPTAFYLCASSPQGGRPTYGYTFGSGTRLTVV.

V and J are TRBV6-5 and TRBJ1-4; D is possibly TRBD1 (5 bases). Trimming removed 4 bases at V and 8 bases at J, with 14 bases between. Germline values: CDR1 MNHEY, CDR2 SVGAGI. This CDR3 region has 14 residues. CDR3 region: CASSSGDALEKLFF. CDR3 sequence (DNA): TGTGCCAGCAGTTCCGGGGACGCCCTCGAAAAACTGTTTTTT.

The genes are TRBV11-2 and TRBJ2-5; D remains unclear. CDR1 SGHAT and CDR2 FQNNGV come from the germline V gene. With 3 bases removed from V and 1 base from J, the gap between germline ends came to 12 bases. The CDR3 extends over 15 amino acids. This chain's CDR3 is CASSFWRAAQETQYF. CDR3 bases: TGTGCCAGCAGCTTCTGGCGAGCAGCCCAAGAGACCCAGTACTTC. Looking up the rest from reference TRBV11-2 and TRBJ2-5 gives the full variable domain: EAGVAQSPRYKIIEKRQSVAFWCNPISGHATLYWYQQILGQGPKLLIQFQNNGVVDDSQLPKDRFSAERLKGVDSTLKIQPAKLEDSAVYLCASSFWRAAQETQYFGPGTRLLVL.

This chain joins TRBV7-9 and TRBJ2-3, with D possibly matching TRBD1 (5 bases). This CDR3 is built from 14 residues. V lost 3 bases to trimming and J lost 6 bases, with 13 bases between them. Germline lookup yields CDR1 SEHNR and CDR2 FQNEAQ (reference sequence). The CDR3 sequence is CASSLGQLGDTQYF. In nucleotides, the CDR3 is TGTGCCAGCAGCTTGGGGCAGCTGGGGGATACGCAGTATTTT.

The V gene is TRBV30, the J gene TRBJ1-2; TRBD1 might be the D (6 bases). V was clipped by 2 bases and J by 4 bases, with 11 bases between them. Per germline, CDR1 GTSNPN and CDR2 SVGIG (reference sequence). The CDR3 extends over 13 amino acids. The CDR3, as DNA: TGTGCCTGGAGTCCACAGGGCCTCTATGGCTACACCTTC. It translates to CAWSPQGLYGYTF.

The genes are TRBV5-6 and TRBJ2-3, with D maybe TRBD1 (5 bases). The length of the CDR3 is 13 residues. Germline V gene data show CDR1 as SGHDT and CDR2 as YYEEEE. The V gene lost 0 bases and the J gene lost 6 bases, with 8 bases spanning the gap. DNA for the CDR3: TGTGCCAGCAGCTTGGTGGGGCCGGATACGCAGTATTTT. Amino acid sequence: CASSLVGPDTQYF.

The chain links TRBV28 to TRBJ1-1; D possibly corresponds to TRBD1 (5 bases). From germline, CDR1 is MDHEN and CDR2 SYDVKM. The CDR3 has 14 residues. V shed 4 bases and J shed 5 bases, with 14 bases lying between them. CDR3 protein: CASSYTGLWTEAFF. The CDR3 nucleotides are TGTGCCAGCAGTTATACGGGACTGTGGACTGAAGCTTTCTTT.

The V and J genes are TRBV4-3 and TRBJ1-6; maybe TRBD1 (5 bases). Germline V gene data show CDR1 as LGHNA and CDR2 as YSLEER. The CDR3 length is 20 residues. V gave up 0 bases and J gave up 0 bases, with 18 bases separating them. CDR3 residues: CASSQDPWQGLSSYNSPLHF. The CDR3 DNA reads as TGCGCCAGCAGCCAAGATCCCTGGCAGGGCTTAAGCTCCTATAATTCACCCCTCCACTTT.

As DNA, the CDR3 is TGTGCCAGCAGTCGCCGTGTCGGGACAGGGGATCAGCCCCAGCATTTT. Protein product: CASSRRVGTGDQPQHF. V gene TRBV7-2 combines with J gene TRBJ1-5, with 10 bases matching TRBD1. With V trimmed by 6 bases and J by 5 bases, 10 bases remained unmatched. The CDR3 spans 16 residues. Per germline, CDR1 SGHTA and CDR2 FQGNSA.

The chain uses TRBV19 and TRBJ2-1, with TRBD1 identical over 8 bases. This CDR3 is built from 16 residues. Unmatched junction bases numbered 12, after V lost 2 bases and J lost 9 bases. The germline CDR1 and CDR2 sequences are LNHDA and SQIVND (reference sequence). The CDR3 sequence: CASSIWPGGPWGEQFF. The CDR3 DNA reads TGTGCCAGTAGTATATGGCCAGGGGGCCCCTGGGGTGAGCAGTTCTTC.

The V and J genes are TRBV5-1 and TRBJ1-2, with D hard to call. The CDR3 runs to 14 residues. Germline V CDR1 and CDR2: SGHRS, YFSETQ. Trimming shortened V by 0 bases and J by 2 bases, and 8 bases separated the two germline ends. CDR3 DNA: TGCGCCAGCAGCTTGGAGTCAGTCAACTATGGCTACACCTTC. Residues: CASSLESVNYGYTF. Drawing the rest from reference TRBV5-1 and TRBJ1-2, the complete variable domain is KAGVTQTPRYLIKTRGQQVTLSCSPISGHRSVSWYQQTPGQGLQFLFEYFSETQRNKGNFPGRFSGRQFSNSRSEMNVSTLELGDSALYLCASSLESVNYGYTFGSGTRLTVV.

This clone was observed a few times. The V gene is TRBV28, the J gene TRBJ1-1, with D possibly being TRBD1 (5 bases). The CDR3 has 13 amino acids. CDR1 is MDHEN, CDR2 SYDVKM, per germline. V was clipped by 2 bases and J by 5 bases, with 9 bases between them. The CDR3, as DNA: TGTGCCAGCAGTTTACTGGGGCAGACTGAAGCTTTCTTT. Translated, it gives CASSLLGQTEAFF.

This chain links TRBV27 with TRBJ1-5; tentatively, D is TRBD1 (6 bases). The germline CDR1 and CDR2 sequences are MNHEY and SMNVEV (reference sequence). This CDR3 region has 14 residues. Trimming pared 3 bases from V and 5 bases from J, leaving 11 bases between. The CDR3 loop reads CASSFTGRYQPQHF. The CDR3 DNA is TGTGCCAGCAGTTTCACAGGGAGGTATCAGCCCCAGCATTTT.

The V and J genes are TRBV15 and TRBJ1-3, with D tentatively TRBD1 (5 bases). The length of the CDR3 is 19 residues. Germline V gene sequence: CDR1 LNHNV, CDR2 YYDKDF (reference sequence). Between the trimmed V and J ends, which lost 4 bases and 4 bases, there was a span of 26 bases. Here the CDR3 DNA reads TGTGCCACCAGCAAGGGGAGTGGTAATAAGCTCCAATCAGGAAACACCATATATTTT. Amino acid sequence: CATSKGSGNKLQSGNTIYF.

For this clone: The sample holds other DNA sequences that translate to the same CDR3. The rearrangement joins TRBV5-1 to TRBJ2-5, with D unresolved. V was trimmed by 7 bases and J by 4 bases, leaving 8 bases between them. Germline V lookup: CDR1 SGHRS, CDR2 YFSETQ. The CDR3 contains 11 residues. DNA of the CDR3: TGCGCCAGCCGAGAAGCAGAGACCCAGTACTTC. This encodes CASREAETQYF.

The chain joins TRBV5-6 to TRBJ2-3, with TRBD1 matching 8 bases. Unmatched junction bases numbered 3, after V lost 2 bases and J lost 4 bases. The CDR3 length is 14 residues. Germline CDR1 and CDR2: SGHDT and YYEEEE. The CDR3 region has the DNA TGTGCCAGCAGCTTATCAGGGGGCGCAGATACGCAGTATTTT. It encodes CASSLSGGADTQYF.

As concerns this clone: The germline gene is not matched at one end of the junction; a read error may be the cause. This chain joins TRBV7-3 and TRBJ1-1; TRBD1 aligns across 8 bases. There are 13 residues in the CDR3. The V gene's germline CDR1 is SGHTA and CDR2 FQGTGA. The CDR3 DNA is TGTGCCAGCAGCCTAACAGGGGGCACTGAAGCTTTCTTT. Protein: CASSLTGGTEAFF.

The rearrangement joins TRBV30 to TRBJ1-2; D perhaps matches TRBD1 (5 bases). In germline, CDR1 is GTSNPN, CDR2 SVGIG (reference sequence). This CDR3 has 14 residues. Trimming left V 4 bases short and J 3 bases short, with 15 bases between. The DNA for the CDR3 is TGTGCCTGGAACACCGGGGGGATGGACTATGGCTACACCTTC. It specifies CAWNTGGMDYGYTF.